This record concerns one T cell receptor (beta chain) sequence. This specimen belongs to a study of blood T cell repertoires in COVID-19. Study as a whole: Specimens from acute and convalescent COVID-19 originated in the United States, Italy and Spain. T cells, B-cell-depleted T cells, or PBMCs supplied cDNA or gDNA.

Some clones are missing from TCRdb's copy, which holds only in-frame ones; the method was immunoSEQ multiplex PCR. The sample contains approximately 43,000 clones, 81% of which appear only once. What was sequenced was peripheral blood. The clonotype comes from a man in his forties with active or convalescent COVID-19.

The CDR3 DNA sequence: TGTGCCAGCAGCGTTGGAGTGGGGGGAGAAGAGACCCAGTACTTC. Translated, it gives CASSVGVGGEETQYF. The V gene is TRBV9, the J gene TRBJ2-5, with TRBD2 as a possible D gene (6 bases). V lost 2 bases, J lost 3 bases, and 14 bases lay in between. The CDR3 has 15 amino acids. In germline, CDR1 is SGDLS, CDR2 YYNGEE. The full variable domain, in which reference TRBV9 and TRBJ2-5 provide the parts outside the CDR3, is DSGVTQTPKHLITATGQRVTLRCSPRSGDLSVYWYQQSLDQGLQFLIQYYNGEERAKGNILERFSAQQFPDLHSELNLSSLELGDSALYFCASSVGVGGEETQYFGPGTRLLVL.